These 10 T cell receptor beta chains were sequenced from one sample in a study of tumor-infiltrating lymphocytes in localized non-small cell lung cancer. Only in-frame clones appear in the TCRdb table, and some are missing; sequencing was by immunoSEQ multiplex PCR. The table records approximately 17,000 clones, 73% of them present only once. The specimen was lung tumor tissue. The receptors stem from a human donor with non-small cell lung cancer.

The CDR3 is CASSPYKGGTDTQYF. In DNA form, the CDR3 reads TGTGCCAGCAGTCCATACAAGGGGGGGACAGATACGCAGTATTTT. The chain has TRBV6-1 and TRBJ2-3; D might be TRBD2 (7 bases). Trimming stripped 5 bases from V and 3 bases from J, with 15 bases between. The CDR3 totals 15 residues. Germline CDR1 and CDR2: MNHNS and SASEGT.

The genes are TRBV6-6 and TRBJ1-2, with D perhaps matching TRBD1 (5 bases). Germline lookup yields CDR1 MNHNY and CDR2 SVGAGI (reference sequence). The ends were cut back, 2 bases at V and 5 bases at J, with 15 bases in the middle. CDR3 length equals 15 residues. The CDR3 here is CASSYGGTRKYGYTF. The CDR3 bases are TGTGCCAGCAGTTACGGAGGGACGAGAAAATATGGCTACACCTTC.

Only a few counts were recorded for this clone. This sequence joins TRBV14 and TRBJ2-7; 8 bases align to TRBD1. With V trimmed by 6 bases and J by 5 bases, 9 bases remained unmatched. CDR3 length: 14 amino acids. Germline V CDR1 and CDR2: SGHDN, FVKESK. For the CDR3, the DNA is TGTGCCAGCAGATTTAGGACAGGGAACGACGAGCAGTACTTC. Its translation: CASRFRTGNDEQYF.

This clone was counted a single time. The chain is built from TRBV5-1 and TRBJ1-5; D unclear. V dropped 1 base and J dropped 0 bases, with 8 bases sitting between them. The length of the CDR3 is 15 residues. The germline gives CDR1 SGHRS, CDR2 YFSETQ. CDR3: CASSLSGYSNQPQHF. DNA for the CDR3: TGCGCCAGCAGCTTGTCCGGATATAGCAATCAGCCCCAGCATTTT.

The count of this clone is one. V gene TRBV6-1 combines with J gene TRBJ2-1, with TRBD2 matching over 9 bases. Germline V CDR1 and CDR2: MNHNS, SASEGT. The length of the CDR3 is 15 residues. Losses at the gene ends were 1 base for V and 9 bases for J; bases not matched to a gene: 7. The CDR3 spells CASSEGLAGNPEQFF. CDR3 DNA sequence: TGTGCCAGCAGTGAAGGGCTAGCGGGGAACCCTGAGCAGTTCTTC.

The chain employs TRBV27 and TRBJ2-1, with no clear D. V lost 5 bases to trimming and J lost 0 bases, with 11 bases between them. Germline V gives CDR1 MNHEY, CDR2 SMNVEV (reference sequence). The CDR3 runs to 15 residues. This CDR3 reads CASSPRSNSYNEQFF. CDR3 nucleotide sequence: TGTGCCAGCAGTCCCCGCTCTAACTCCTACAATGAGCAGTTCTTC.

The DNA for the CDR3 is TGTGCCAGCTCATCATCGACACCCCCAGATACGCAGTATTTT. Protein product: CASSSSTPPDTQYF. The chain combines TRBV18 with TRBJ2-3; no firm D call. V was shortened by 5 bases and J by 4 bases, with 13 bases between the two germline ends. The V gene's germline CDR1 is KGHSH and CDR2 LQKENI. The CDR3 is made up of 14 amino acids.

The rearrangement uses TRBV5-6 and TRBJ1-2; no reliable D call. The CDR3 runs 14 residues. Germline V gene lookup returns CDR1 SGHDT and CDR2 YYEEEE. V lost 2 bases, J lost 4 bases, and 12 bases lay in between. CDR3 loop: CASSLGTAAYGYTF. The DNA of the CDR3 is TGTGCCAGCAGCTTAGGAACGGCCGCCTATGGCTACACCTTC.

The rearrangement uses TRBV7-8 and TRBJ2-5; D gene unclear. The ends were cut back, 4 bases at V and 5 bases at J, with 8 bases in the middle. Germline values: CDR1 SGHVS, CDR2 FQNEAQ. The CDR3 spans 12 residues. CDR3 sequence reads: CASSSYGETQYF. CDR3 DNA sequence: TGTGCCAGCAGCTCCTACGGGGAGACCCAGTACTTC.

A remark on this clone: One junction end disagrees with the germline gene, perhaps due to a read error. V gene TRBV6-6 combines with J gene TRBJ2-5; 8 positions agree with TRBD1. Germline loops: CDR1 MNHNY, CDR2 SVGAGI (reference sequence). This CDR3 comprises 15 residues. Written as DNA, the CDR3 is TGTGCCATCAGTGGGCAGGGGGCCTTCCAAGAGACCCAGTACTTC. The encoded protein is CAISGQGAFQETQYF.